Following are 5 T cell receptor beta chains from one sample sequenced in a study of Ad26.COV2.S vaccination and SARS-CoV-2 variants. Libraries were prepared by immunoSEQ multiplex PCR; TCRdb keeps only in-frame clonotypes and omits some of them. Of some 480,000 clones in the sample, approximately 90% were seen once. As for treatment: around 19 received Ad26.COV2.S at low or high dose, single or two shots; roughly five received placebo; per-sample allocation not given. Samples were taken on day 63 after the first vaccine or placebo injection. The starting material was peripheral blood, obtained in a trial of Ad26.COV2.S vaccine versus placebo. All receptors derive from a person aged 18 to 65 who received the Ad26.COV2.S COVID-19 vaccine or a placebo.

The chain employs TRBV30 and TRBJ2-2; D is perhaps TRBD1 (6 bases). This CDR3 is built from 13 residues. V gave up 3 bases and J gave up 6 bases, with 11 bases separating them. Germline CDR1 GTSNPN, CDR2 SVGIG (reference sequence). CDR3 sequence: CAWRAQGPGELFF. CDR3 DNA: TGTGCCTGGAGGGCACAGGGCCCCGGGGAGCTGTTTTTT. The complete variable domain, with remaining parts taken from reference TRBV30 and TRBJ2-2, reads SQTIHQWPATLVQPVGSPLSLECTVEGTSNPNLYWYRQAAGRGLQLLFYSVGIGQISSEVPQNLSASRPQDRQFILSSKKLLLSDSGFYLCAWRAQGPGELFFGEGSRLTVL.

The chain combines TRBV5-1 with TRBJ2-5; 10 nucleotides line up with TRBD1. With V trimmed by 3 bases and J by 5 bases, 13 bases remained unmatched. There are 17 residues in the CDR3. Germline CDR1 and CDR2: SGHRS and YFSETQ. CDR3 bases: TGCGCCAGCAGCTCCTTGCGAGGACAGGGGGTGAGGGAGACCCAGTACTTC. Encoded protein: CASSSLRGQGVRETQYF.

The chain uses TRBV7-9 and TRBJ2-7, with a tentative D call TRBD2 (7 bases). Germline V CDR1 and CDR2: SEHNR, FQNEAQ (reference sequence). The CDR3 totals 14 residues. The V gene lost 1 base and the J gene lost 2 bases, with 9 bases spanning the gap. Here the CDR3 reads CASSLGGGAYEQYF. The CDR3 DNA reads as TGTGCCAGCAGCTTAGGAGGGGGGGCCTACGAGCAGTACTTC.

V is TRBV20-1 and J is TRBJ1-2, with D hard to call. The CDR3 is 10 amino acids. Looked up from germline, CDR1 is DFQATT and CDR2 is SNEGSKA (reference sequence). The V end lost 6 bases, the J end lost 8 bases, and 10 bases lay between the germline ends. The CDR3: CSAYERGYTF. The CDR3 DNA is TGCAGTGCGTACGAAAGGGGCTACACCTTC.

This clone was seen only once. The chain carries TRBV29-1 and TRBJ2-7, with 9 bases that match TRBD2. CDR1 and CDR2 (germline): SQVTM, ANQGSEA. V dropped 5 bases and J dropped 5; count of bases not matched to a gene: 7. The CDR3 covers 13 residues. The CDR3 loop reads CSVLLSGSDEQYF. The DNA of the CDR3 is TGCAGCGTTTTACTTAGCGGGAGCGACGAGCAGTACTTC.